This T cell receptor beta chain originates from a study of T cells in Graves' hyperthyroidism and ophthalmopathy. About this clonotype: Its antigen is as yet unknown.

Newly diagnosed hyperthyroidism, duration under 2 months, in patients aged 18 to 65. On the basis of clinical symptoms, serum thyroxine and TRAb, thyroid ultrasound and orbital computed tomography, diagnoses were made. Whole-study findings and limits: The model anticipated ophthalmopathy a median around 6 months pre-onset. Also found in blood were most expanded thyroid clonotypes above 0.001.

The CDR3 runs 15 residues. Trimming shortened V by 8 bases and J by 0 bases, and 17 bases separated the two germline ends. Germline assignment: CDR1 SQVTM and CDR2 ANQGSEA. Amplification of TCR beta CDR3 regions used RNA as the template. TCR CDR3 regions were first amplified by RT-PCR with HTBI primers. Using its own MiXCR run on the multiplex PCR reads, TCRdb lists one record per CDR3 protein. This sample has about 720,000 distinct CDR3 sequences, with roughly 17% found just once. Sequencing was done on a sample of blood. The rearrangement uses TRBV29-1 and TRBJ1-3; no clear D gene. This clonotype originated in a man in his late teens or twenties with Graves' hyperthyroidism. The CDR3, as DNA: TGCAGCTGTTCACATACCGACGGCTCTGGAAACACCATATATTTT. This gives the protein CSCSHTDGSGNTIYF.